Below are 18 T cell receptor beta chains sequenced from a single sample in a study of T cells in Graves' hyperthyroidism and ophthalmopathy. The source material, RNA transcripts, was used to amplify TCR beta CDR3 regions. With the HTBI primer set, the TCR CDR3 went through a first round of RT-PCR. TCRdb processed the multiplex PCR reads anew with MiXCR; each CDR3 protein has one entry. In the table there are about 420,000 distinct CDR3 sequences, more than 15% of which are singletons. The sample comprised blood. The receptors stem from a woman in her late teens or twenties with Graves' hyperthyroidism.

The sample holds many counts of this clonotype. The chain carries TRBV7-8 and TRBJ1-1, with a tentative D call TRBD1 (5 bases). The germline CDR1 and CDR2 sequences are SGHVS and FQNEAQ. Trimming took off 1 base at V and 3 bases at J, with 12 bases between the two ends. This CDR3 region has 15 residues. CDR3 amino acids: CASSLVFQGDTEAFF. The CDR3 region has the DNA TGTGCCAGCAGCTTAGTCTTTCAGGGTGACACTGAAGCTTTCTTT.

There are many counts of this clonotype. The chain joins TRBV28 to TRBJ1-1; perhaps TRBD1 as D (5 bases). Trimming left V 3 bases short and J 0 bases short, with 11 bases between. The CDR3 is 15 residues long. Germline V CDR1 and CDR2: MDHEN, SYDVKM. The CDR3 nucleotides are TGTGCCAGCAGTTTTCCCCGGGGGATGAACACTGAAGCTTTCTTT. This encodes CASSFPRGMNTEAFF.

This clonotype has at least ten counts. This chain connects TRBV6-1 to TRBJ1-1; D gene ambiguous. Germline CDR1 and CDR2: MNHNS and SASEGT. Between the trimmed V and J ends, which lost 7 bases and 1 base, there was a span of 7 bases. This CDR3 comprises 12 residues. The CDR3 loop reads CASTHRNTEAFF. CDR3 sequence (DNA): TGTGCCAGCACTCACAGGAACACTGAAGCTTTCTTT.

This chain uses TRBV6-2 or TRBV6-3 with TRBJ1-1; the D is unclear. The CDR3 is made up of 14 amino acids. Germline lookup yields CDR1 MNHEY and CDR2 SVGEGT. V shed 6 bases and J shed 0 bases, with 11 bases lying between them. The CDR3 region is CASSIQTLNTEAFF. CDR3 DNA sequence: TGTGCCAGCAGCATACAGACCCTGAACACTGAAGCTTTCTTT.

This clonotype was picked up a small number of times. The chain combines TRBV4-3 with TRBJ2-3, with unresolved D. The CDR3 is made up of 15 amino acids. Germline V lookup: CDR1 LGHNA, CDR2 YSLEER. V was pared by 0 bases and J by 4 bases, with 11 bases between. As DNA, the CDR3 is TGCGCCAGCAGCCAAGATGGAGCCGGAGCAGATACGCAGTATTTT. This gives the protein CASSQDGAGADTQYF.

This clonotype has only a few counts. The V and J genes are TRBV3-2 and TRBJ1-5. TRBV3-2 is assigned pseudogene status. The CDR3 has 12 residues. This chain's CDR3 is CATLPGFQPQHF. CDR3 nucleotide sequence: TGTGCCACCCTCCCAGGGTTTCAGCCCCAGCATTTT.

This clonotype was detected many times. The CDR3 DNA sequence: TGTGCCAGCAGCCAGAAGAGCTCCTACAATGAGCAGTTCTTC. Translation gives CASSQKSSYNEQFF. The genes are TRBV11-2 and TRBJ2-1; D not resolved. Germline lookup yields CDR1 SGHAT and CDR2 FQNNGV. V was shortened by 5 bases and J by 0 bases, with 8 bases between the two germline ends. The CDR3 is 14 residues long.

The chain employs TRBV18 and TRBJ2-1; tentative D call: TRBD2 (6 bases). Germline assignment: CDR1 KGHSH and CDR2 LQKENI. The V end was cut by 1 base, the J end by 0 bases, with 10 bases between. The CDR3 sequence is 16 residues long. The DNA for the CDR3 is TGTGCCAGCTCACCACGACTAGTTTCCTCCTACAATGAGCAGTTCTTC. This translates into CASSPRLVSSYNEQFF.

This clonotype came up a few times. This rearrangement joins TRBV20-1 to TRBJ1-1, with 7 bases that match TRBD1. The CDR3 extends over 19 amino acids. Germline CDR1 DFQATT, CDR2 SNEGSKA (reference sequence). J was trimmed by 1 base and V by 1 base; bases with no gene match: 18. CDR3 DNA sequence: TGCAGTGCTAGAGGCACCGGGAGGGGGCGCAGGGGATCGAACACTGAAGCTTTCTTT. Amino acids: CSARGTGRGRRGSNTEAFF.

This clonotype has just a few counts. The DNA for the CDR3 is TGTGCCACCAGCAAGGGACAGGGGATCAACCATAGCAATCAGCCCCAGCATTTT. This encodes CATSKGQGINHSNQPQHF. The chain is built from TRBV15 and TRBJ1-5, with 10 bases lining up with TRBD1. The ends lost 4 bases at V and 0 bases at J; junction bases unmatched: 9. CDR3 length: 18 residues. Germline V gives CDR1 LNHNV, CDR2 YYDKDF (reference sequence).

Only a few counts were recorded for this clonotype. The gene calls are TRBV4-3 and TRBJ1-4; D unclear. Germline V CDR1 and CDR2: LGHNA, YSLEER. This CDR3 is built from 16 residues. Trimming removed 1 base at V and 8 bases at J, with 17 bases between. The CDR3: CASSQGASSVGEKLFF. The CDR3 DNA reads TGCGCCAGCAGCCAAGGTGCCTCGTCCGTTGGAGAAAAACTGTTTTTT.

This clonotype has at least ten counts. The chain is built from TRBV28 and TRBJ2-1, with D possibly being TRBD1 or TRBD2 (5 bases each). The CDR3 spans 14 residues. Per germline, CDR1 MDHEN and CDR2 SYDVKM. With 4 bases removed from V and 4 bases from J, the gap between germline ends came to 11 bases. The CDR3 DNA reads TGTGCCAGCAGTTCAAGGGACGGATACAATGAGCAGTTCTTC. Translated: CASSSRDGYNEQFF.

In its sample, this clonotype was seen once. Germline and junction disagree at one end, which may indicate a read error. V and J are TRBV5-1 and TRBJ2-3, with 8 bases that match TRBD1. The germline V gene has CDR1 SGHRS and CDR2 YFSETQ. CDR3 length: 14 amino acids. The CDR3 sequence is CAGSPRTGPDTQYF. The CDR3, as DNA: TGTGCCGGCAGCCCCCGGACAGGGCCAGATACGCAGTATTTT.

V is TRBV3-1 and J is TRBJ1-5; TRBD1 might be the D (6 bases). Germline V gene data show CDR1 as LGHDT and CDR2 as YNNKEL (reference sequence). V was clipped by 4 bases and J by 6 bases, with 31 bases between them. The CDR3 runs 20 residues. CDR3 bases: TGTGCCAGCAGCCCTAAGCTCGGGACACCTCGGGTTTTTAACGGTCAGCCCCAGCATTTT. Translated: CASSPKLGTPRVFNGQPQHF.

The chain uses TRBV7-9 and TRBJ2-7; TRBD2 aligns across 10 bases. The CDR3 has 13 amino acids. Looked up from germline, CDR1 is SEHNR and CDR2 is FQNEAQ (reference sequence). V was pared by 4 bases and J by 7 bases, with 4 bases of the junction left unmatched. The DNA of the CDR3 is TGTGCCAGCAGCTATATAGCGGGAGGAGAGCAGTACTTC. Amino acid sequence: CASSYIAGGEQYF.

This clonotype was observed at least ten times. This chain uses TRBV7-8 with TRBJ2-1, with no clear D. The V gene lost 2 bases and the J gene lost 10 bases, with 6 bases spanning the gap. The germline CDR1 and CDR2 sequences are SGHVS and FQNEAQ. The CDR3 spans 11 residues. The CDR3 is CASSLRSEQFF. DNA of the CDR3: TGTGCCAGCAGCTTACGTAGCGAGCAGTTCTTC.

The chain combines TRBV19 with TRBJ1-5, with TRBD1 identical over 7 bases. CDR1 is LNHDA, CDR2 SQIVND, per germline (reference sequence). J was trimmed by 1 base and V by 7 bases; bases with no gene match: 7. CDR3 length equals 15 residues. CDR3 in DNA: TGTGCCAGTAACCCAGGGGGAAGAAGCAATCAGCCCCAGCATTTT. Translation: CASNPGGRSNQPQHF.

This clonotype appeared many times. The chain combines TRBV10-1 with TRBJ1-1, with no clear D. The CDR3 loop spans 16 amino acids. V was trimmed by 5 bases and J by 2 bases, leaving 18 bases between them. Germline CDR1 reads WNHNN; CDR2 reads SYGVQD (reference sequence). The CDR3 DNA follows: TGCGCCAGCAGTCCCAACCGCGGGAAGACTAACACTGAAGCTTTCTTT. It encodes CASSPNRGKTNTEAFF.